This TCR beta chain was retrieved from a study of cytomegalovirus exposure and HLA in healthy donors. Findings and caveats of the study: The study designated fewer than 200 TCR beta chains cytomegalovirus-associated. Reports showed the classifier diagnosing cytomegalovirus status with high specificity and sensitivity.

With respect to this clone: Antigen unknown.

V trimming: 4 bases; J trimming: 6 bases; junction bases outside the gene matches: 3. The CDR3 runs 12 residues. CDR1 is GTSNPN, CDR2 SVGIG, per germline (reference sequence). Both 60 Vbeta primers and 13 Jbeta primers went into the PCR. Original processing notes: The count from a later analysis was about 80 million unique TCR beta chains, around 11 million of them shared. Data came from immunoSEQ multiplex PCR; TCRdb stores just in-frame clones and leaves some out. The V and J calls and clone size come from that table; D and trimming were worked out from the DNA. The data show roughly 65,000 clones, around four fifths seen once.

The sample was PBMCs. The rearrangement uses TRBV30 and TRBJ2-7; 10 bases align to TRBD1. The TCR was taken from a woman aged 25 to 39 in good health and CMV-seronegative. The CDR3 DNA reads TGTGCCTGGAAGGACAGGGGGTTCGAGCAGTACTTC. This sequence encodes CAWKDRGFEQYF.